These 30 T cell receptor beta chains were all obtained from the same sample, sequenced in a study of radiotherapy plus CTLA-4 blockade in lung cancer. The method was immunoSEQ multiplex PCR; TCRdb's version includes in-frame clones alone and lacks a portion of them. This sample has tens of thousands of clones, with more than 60% found just once. The sequenced sample was peripheral blood, obtained from a patient treated with radiotherapy plus ipilimumab. The receptors originated from a human donor with non-small cell lung cancer who had a partial response to radiotherapy plus ipilimumab. Some clones in this sample may be carry-over from other donors' samples.

This clone was observed a handful of times. This chain connects TRBV18 to TRBJ2-7, with 7 bases identical to TRBD1. V lost 3 bases, J lost 6 bases, and 8 bases stayed unmatched. The length of the CDR3 is 14 residues. Per the germline V gene, CDR1 is KGHSH and CDR2 is LQKENI. CDR3 amino acids: CASSPAGGLGEQYF. The CDR3 DNA is TGTGCCAGCTCACCGGCAGGGGGTCTGGGCGAGCAGTACTTC.

The chain carries TRBV7-6 and TRBJ1-5; TRBD1 aligns across 9 bases. The CDR3 extends over 13 amino acids. After removal of 4 bases from V and 5 bases from J, the junction contained 0 bases not matched to a gene. Germline lookup yields CDR1 SGHVS and CDR2 FNYEAQ. The CDR3 loop is CASSWDRDQPQHF. CDR3 in DNA: TGTGCCAGCAGCTGGGACAGGGATCAGCCCCAGCATTTT. Variable domain in full (rest from reference TRBV7-6 and TRBJ1-5): GAGVSQSPRYKVTKRGQDVALRCDPISGHVSLYWYRQALGQGPEFLTYFNYEAQQDKSGLPNDRFSAERPEGSISTLTIQRTEQRDSAMYRCASSWDRDQPQHFGDGTRLSIL.

The chain joins TRBV5-8 to TRBJ2-3, with TRBD1 as a possible D gene (6 bases). V lost 3 bases and J lost 0, with 17 bases in between. CDR1 and CDR2 (germline): SGHTS, YDEGEE. The CDR3 has 17 amino acids. This chain's CDR3 is CASSWMTVGQSTDTQYF. CDR3 DNA sequence: TGTGCCAGCAGCTGGATGACCGTCGGACAGAGCACAGATACGCAGTATTTT.

The V call is TRBV14, the J call TRBJ1-3, with D uncertain. Trimming shortened V by 0 bases and J by 3 bases, and 12 bases separated the two germline ends. The germline gives CDR1 SGHDN, CDR2 FVKESK. This CDR3 contains 16 residues. CDR3 loop: CASSQDRGQLGNTIYF. DNA for the CDR3: TGTGCCAGCAGCCAAGATAGAGGTCAGCTTGGAAACACCATATATTTT.

This clone was counted once. The rearrangement uses TRBV6-6 and TRBJ1-1, with 11 bases that match TRBD1. After removal of 8 bases from V and 1 base from J, the junction contained 6 bases not matched to a gene. The germline V gene encodes CDR1 MNHNY and CDR2 SVGAGI (reference sequence). The CDR3 runs 15 residues. The CDR3, as DNA: TGTGCCAGCGAGGACAGGGGGCGCAGGAACACTGAAGCTTTCTTT. It yields the protein CASEDRGRRNTEAFF.

V gene TRBV11-2 combines with J gene TRBJ1-1; 8 positions agree with TRBD1. Per germline, CDR1 SGHAT and CDR2 FQNNGV. There are 13 residues in the CDR3. V dropped 5 bases and J dropped 3; count of bases not matched to a gene: 2. This CDR3 is CASSPGQDTEAFF. CDR3 DNA sequence: TGTGCCAGCAGCCCGGGACAGGACACTGAAGCTTTCTTT.

This clone was found once. This chain links TRBV27 with TRBJ2-7; 7 bases align to TRBD1. Losses at the gene ends were 2 bases for V and 2 bases for J; bases not matched to a gene: 0. The CDR3 runs to 13 residues. Per germline, CDR1 MNHEY and CDR2 SMNVEV (reference sequence). Here the CDR3 DNA reads TGTGCCAGCAGTTTACAGGGGGCCTACGAGCAGTACTTC. Its translation: CASSLQGAYEQYF.

V and J are TRBV9 and TRBJ2-2, with a possible D match to TRBD1 (6 bases). The CDR3 has 14 amino acids. The germline V gene encodes CDR1 SGDLS and CDR2 YYNGEE. The V and J ends lost 0 bases and 9 bases respectively, with 12 bases between them. The CDR3 reads CASSVEDSSRELFF. The CDR3, as DNA: TGTGCCAGCAGCGTAGAGGACAGCAGTCGGGAGCTGTTTTTT.

This rearrangement joins TRBV2 to TRBJ2-7, with D possibly being TRBD2 (5 bases). The ends were cut back, 2 bases at V and 7 bases at J, with 15 bases in the middle. The CDR3 sequence is 14 residues long. The germline V gene encodes CDR1 SNHLY and CDR2 FYNNEI. The CDR3: CASSERGGVDEQYF. CDR3 DNA sequence: TGTGCCAGCAGTGAACGGGGTGGGGTTGATGAGCAGTACTTC. Complete variable domain (other parts from reference TRBV2 and TRBJ2-7): EPEVTQTPSHQVTQMGQEVILRCVPISNHLYFYWYRQILGQKVEFLVSFYNNEISEKSEIFDDQFSVERPDGSNFTLKIRSTKLEDSAMYFCASSERGGVDEQYFGPGTRLTVT.

The chain couples TRBV6-1 to TRBJ1-2; D uncertain. V lost 5 bases, J lost 1 base, and 11 bases lay in between. Germline CDR1 and CDR2: MNHNS and SASEGT. This CDR3 is 14 amino acids long. The CDR3 reads CASSSGNRNYGYTF. DNA of the CDR3: TGTGCCAGCAGTTCCGGGAACCGTAACTATGGCTACACCTTC.

The gene calls are TRBV19 and TRBJ2-5; TRBD2 matches at 10 bases. V shed 3 bases and J 5 bases; nucleotides not matched to a gene: 12. The germline CDR1 and CDR2 sequences are LNHDA and SQIVND (reference sequence). The CDR3 has 17 residues. The CDR3 nucleotides are TGTGCCAGTAGTATGAGGGAGAGACTAGCGGGTCGGGAGACCCAGTACTTC. Protein: CASSMRERLAGRETQYF.

V usage is TRBV19 and J usage is TRBJ2-3, with TRBD1 identical over 8 bases. Germline CDR1 and CDR2: LNHDA and SQIVND (reference sequence). The CDR3 is 20 residues long. Losses at the gene ends were 5 bases for V and 2 bases for J; bases not matched to a gene: 21. The CDR3 DNA reads TGTGCCAGTAGTCCCTCGGGACAGGTTCAAACTGTCGAACACACAGATACGCAGTATTTT. The encoded protein is CASSPSGQVQTVEHTDTQYF. The whole variable domain, filled in from reference TRBV19 and TRBJ2-3, reads DGGITQSPKYLFRKEGQNVTLSCEQNLNHDAMYWYRQDPGQGLRLIYYSQIVNDFQKGDIAEGYSVSREKKESFPLTVTSAQKNPTAFYLCASSPSGQVQTVEHTDTQYFGPGTRLTVL.

The sample holds one count of this clone. The rearrangement joins TRBV5-1 to TRBJ2-5; the D is unclear. The germline V gene has CDR1 SGHRS and CDR2 YFSETQ. CDR3 length: 13 amino acids. V lost 0 bases to trimming and J lost 5 bases, with 8 bases between them. The chain's CDR3 is CASSLGLSETQYF. CDR3 in DNA: TGCGCCAGCAGCTTGGGTCTATCTGAGACCCAGTACTTC.

The rearrangement joins TRBV9 to TRBJ1-5, with no clear D. The germline gives CDR1 SGDLS, CDR2 YYNGEE. Trimming removed 4 bases from V and 9 bases from J, with 17 bases in between. CDR3 length: 14 residues. The CDR3 DNA is TGTGCCAGCAGCCAAAACGTTGGGGAGTGGCCCCAGCATTTT. It codes for CASSQNVGEWPQHF. Variable domain in full (rest from reference TRBV9 and TRBJ1-5): DSGVTQTPKHLITATGQRVTLRCSPRSGDLSVYWYQQSLDQGLQFLIQYYNGEERAKGNILERFSAQQFPDLHSELNLSSLELGDSALYFCASSQNVGEWPQHFGDGTRLSIL.

This chain uses TRBV28 with TRBJ2-5; a weak D match, TRBD2 (7 bases). The germline V and J ends were trimmed by 9 bases and 4 bases, with 12 bases remaining between them. Germline V lookup: CDR1 MDHEN, CDR2 SYDVKM. The CDR3 loop spans 12 amino acids. This CDR3 is CASRGGGETQYF. The CDR3 DNA is TGTGCCAGTAGGGGGGGAGGAGAGACCCAGTACTTC.

The V and J genes are TRBV6-9 and TRBJ2-7; TRBD1 aligns across 11 bases. CDR1 is MNHGY, CDR2 SVAAGI, per germline. The CDR3 sequence is 15 residues long. V shed 5 bases and J 6 bases; nucleotides not matched to a gene: 9. DNA for the CDR3: TGTGCCAGCAGTGCCCGGGACAGGGGGAGCGGCGAGCAGTACTTC. Its translation is CASSARDRGSGEQYF.

J is TRBJ1-5 and V is TRBV19; 7 nucleotides align to TRBD1. The length of the CDR3 is 15 residues. The J segment lost 3 bases and the V segment lost 5 bases, leaving 7 bases of the junction unmatched. CDR1 is LNHDA, CDR2 SQIVND, per germline (reference sequence). As DNA, the CDR3 is TGTGCCAGTAGTTCTCAACAGGGGCTCAATCAGCCCCAGCATTTT. This translates into CASSSQQGLNQPQHF.

The V call is TRBV28, the J call TRBJ2-5, with a possible D match to TRBD2 (6 bases). Trimming removed 7 bases at V and 1 base at J, with 13 bases between. From germline, CDR1 is MDHEN and CDR2 SYDVKM. This CDR3 contains 14 residues. The CDR3 is CASISGGLQETQYF. CDR3 DNA sequence: TGTGCCAGCATATCCGGGGGACTCCAAGAGACCCAGTACTTC.

The chain employs TRBV10-1 and TRBJ1-2, with a weak D call TRBD1 (5 bases). The V and J ends lost 2 bases and 4 bases respectively, with 8 bases between them. The CDR3 contains 13 residues. The germline gives CDR1 WNHNN, CDR2 SYGVQD (reference sequence). The CDR3 nucleotides read TGCGCCAGCAGTGAGAGGGGCCCCTATGGCTACACCTTC. This translates into CASSERGPYGYTF.

In its sample, this clone was seen once. The J gene is TRBJ2-5, the V gene TRBV5-1, with D possibly TRBD1 on 6 matching bases. V lost 1 base and J lost 1, with 11 bases in between. Germline CDR1 SGHRS, CDR2 YFSETQ. The CDR3 covers 15 residues. Here the CDR3 DNA reads TGCGCCAGCAGCTTGATAACAGGGCGCCAAGAGACCCAGTACTTC. Amino acids: CASSLITGRQETQYF.

CDR3 loop: CAWSRNAREGYNEQFF. Written as DNA, the CDR3 is TGTGCCTGGAGTAGGAACGCCAGGGAAGGGTACAATGAGCAGTTCTTC. The chain carries TRBV30 and TRBJ2-1; possible D gene TRBD1, 5 bases. Germline CDR1 is GTSNPN and CDR2 is SVGIG (reference sequence). Trimming left V 2 bases short and J 4 bases short, with 18 bases between. This CDR3 has 16 residues.

V and J are TRBV14 and TRBJ2-6, with 7 positions matching TRBD2. Germline assignment: CDR1 SGHDN and CDR2 FVKESK. Trimming cost V 4 bases and J 0 bases; bases outside gene matches: 6. The CDR3 is 17 residues long. The CDR3 DNA follows: TGTGCCAGCAGCCCGGGACTACTTCTCTCTGGGGCCAACGTCCTGACTTTC. Protein product: CASSPGLLLSGANVLTF.

The rearrangement links TRBV6-5 to TRBJ2-7, with 16 bases lining up with TRBD2. V gave up 8 bases and J gave up 2 bases; unmatched junction bases: 3. The CDR3 has 15 residues. Looked up from germline, CDR1 is MNHEY and CDR2 is SVGAGI. The CDR3 region is CASLGTSGGAYEQYF. DNA of the CDR3: TGTGCCAGCTTAGGGACTAGCGGGGGGGCCTACGAGCAGTACTTC.

This clone was seen a few times. The chain joins TRBV5-4 to TRBJ1-3, with a weak D call TRBD1 (6 bases). CDR1 SGHNT and CDR2 YYREEE come from the germline V gene (reference sequence). V lost 0 bases, J lost 1 base, and 8 bases lay in between. The CDR3 length is 15 residues. Here the CDR3 reads CASSLDQGSGNTIYF. CDR3 bases: TGTGCCAGCAGCTTGGATCAGGGGTCTGGAAACACCATATATTTT.

This rearrangement joins TRBV27 to TRBJ2-1, with D possibly being TRBD2 (6 bases). Germline CDR1 is MNHEY and CDR2 is SMNVEV (reference sequence). This CDR3 has 12 residues. The V end was cut by 1 base, the J end by 9 bases, with 7 bases between. CDR3 residues: CASSLLGGEQFF. CDR3 coding DNA: TGTGCCAGCAGTTTATTGGGGGGTGAGCAGTTCTTC.

This clone was seen just once. This rearrangement joins TRBV7-6 to TRBJ2-7, with TRBD1 matching 9 bases. Germline V gene data show CDR1 as SGHVS and CDR2 as FNYEAQ. With 1 base clipped from V and 2 bases from J, the junction kept 6 bases outside the gene matches. This CDR3 contains 16 residues. In DNA form, the CDR3 reads TGTGCCAGCAGCTTAGGGGGGACAGGGTCCGCCTACGAGCAGTACTTC. This translates into CASSLGGTGSAYEQYF.

This chain uses TRBV10-3 with TRBJ2-5, with 7 bases matching TRBD2. Germline loops: CDR1 ENHRY, CDR2 SYGVKD. V trimming: 3 bases; J trimming: 2 bases; junction bases outside the gene matches: 6. This CDR3 has 15 amino acids. The CDR3 DNA reads as TGTGCCATCAGTGAAGGACTAGTCCTACAAGAGACCCAGTACTTC. This sequence encodes CAISEGLVLQETQYF.

For this clone: This specimen includes other DNA sequences encoding the same CDR3. For the CDR3, the DNA is TGTGCCAGTAGTAACACACCAAGCTCCTACAATGAGCAGTTCTTC. This encodes CASSNTPSSYNEQFF. This chain links TRBV19 with TRBJ2-1; the D is unclear. With 4 bases removed from V and 0 bases from J, the gap between germline ends came to 10 bases. This CDR3 region has 15 residues. Germline V gene lookup returns CDR1 LNHDA and CDR2 SQIVND (reference sequence).

V and J are TRBV6-1 and TRBJ1-2; D call uncertain. Germline V gene data show CDR1 as MNHNS and CDR2 as SASEGT. The CDR3 covers 14 residues. With 3 bases removed from V and 3 bases from J, the gap between germline ends came to 11 bases. As DNA, the CDR3 is TGTGCCAGCAGTGATCAGCCGAGGCACTATGGCTACACCTTC. Encoded protein: CASSDQPRHYGYTF.

This sequence joins TRBV7-9 and TRBJ2-5; D unclear. The germline V and J ends were trimmed by 1 base and 3 bases, with 18 bases remaining between them. This CDR3 spans 17 amino acids. Germline CDR1 and CDR2: SEHNR and FQNEAQ (reference sequence). The chain's CDR3 is CASSLGAHPPDKETQYF. The CDR3 bases are TGTGCCAGCAGCTTAGGGGCCCACCCGCCAGACAAAGAGACCCAGTACTTC. The full variable domain, with the rest looked up from reference TRBV7-9 and TRBJ2-5, is DTGVSQNPRHKITKRGQNVTFRCDPISEHNRLYWYRQTLGQGPEFLTYFQNEAQLEKSRLLSDRFSAERPKGSFSTLEIQRTEQGDSAMYLCASSLGAHPPDKETQYFGPGTRLLVL.